This T cell receptor (beta chain) was identified during a study of vaccination effects on CD4 cells after COVID-19. Profiling relied on immunoSEQ multiplex PCR, and the TCRdb table lists in-frame clones only, not all of them. The data show 50,000 to 65,000 clones, around 73% seen once. Trimming removed 2 bases at V and 0 bases at J, with 5 bases between. Germline V gives CDR1 SGHTA, CDR2 FQGNSA. This CDR3 has 15 residues. On this clone itself: Its antigen is still unknown.

The study, taken as a whole, reports: Marked clonal contraction was seen late after vaccination (in both infection- and vaccine-induced clones).

ViraFEST used viral peptide pools to expand antigen-specific CD4+ T cells before sequencing. Subsequent to a culture period of 10 to 11 days, CD4+ T cells were isolated. All study participants received two doses of BNT162b2 or mRNA-1273 vaccine. Having tested negative for nucleocapsid antibodies, the vaccine recipients showed no prior SARS-CoV-2 infection. Replacing half the medium with IL-2 medium was done on days 3 and 7. J is TRBJ1-6 and V is TRBV7-2; D remains unclear. The clonotype comes from a human donor who received a COVID-19 vaccine. The sample in question was CD4+ T cells from PBMCs cultured with HCoV-229E spike peptides, obtained after COVID-19 vaccination. Here the CDR3 DNA reads TGTGCCAGCAGCTTATCAAGCTCCTATAATTCACCCCTCCACTTT. This gives the protein CASSLSSSYNSPLHF. Drawing the rest from reference TRBV7-2 and TRBJ1-6, the complete variable domain is GAGVSQSPSNKVTEKGKDVELRCDPISGHTALYWYRQSLGQGLEFLIYFQGNSAPDKSGLPSDRFSAERTGGSVSTLTIQRTQQEDSAVYLCASSLSSSYNSPLHFGNGTRLTVT.